A single sample is the source of the 31 T cell receptor beta chains below, sequenced in a study of cytomegalovirus exposure and HLA in healthy donors. The PCR contained 60 Vbeta and 13 Jbeta primers. Sequencing was performed with immunoSEQ multiplex PCR; in TCRdb, only in-frame clones are kept and a portion is missing. The table records approximately 110,000 clones, around 70% of them present only once. The sequencing sample was made of PBMCs. The receptors were sampled from a man aged 40-50 years in good health and CMV-seropositive.

In its sample, this clone was seen a few times. This sequence joins TRBV10-1 and TRBJ1-4; TRBD1 agrees at 7 bases. CDR3 size: 15 residues. The J segment lost 6 bases and the V segment lost 0 bases, leaving 4 bases of the junction unmatched. Looked up from germline, CDR1 is WNHNN and CDR2 is SYGVQD (reference sequence). The CDR3 DNA reads TGCGCCAGCAGTGAGTCCGGGCAGGGGGATGAAAAACTGTTTTTT. It yields the protein CASSESGQGDEKLFF.

This clone was observed a few times. The CDR3 nucleotides read TGTGCCAGCAGCTTAGTATCGGGTCCTAATGAAAAACTGTTTTTT. Translated: CASSLVSGPNEKLFF. This chain joins TRBV7-6 and TRBJ1-4; no reliable D call. CDR3 length: 15 residues. Germline V lookup: CDR1 SGHVS, CDR2 FNYEAQ. Deletions cut 1 base from V and 3 bases from J, with 9 bases between.

V and J are TRBV27 and TRBJ2-3; possibly TRBD1 for D (6 bases). The germline V gene encodes CDR1 MNHEY and CDR2 SMNVEV (reference sequence). CDR3 length: 16 amino acids. The germline V and J ends were trimmed by 5 bases and 0 bases, with 15 bases remaining between them. The CDR3 DNA reads TGTGCCAGCAGTGCACCACAGGGATTTAGCACAGATACGCAGTATTTT. Translating gives CASSAPQGFSTDTQYF.

This clone was seen only once. J is TRBJ2-7 and V is TRBV7-2; 7 nucleotides agree with TRBD2. CDR3 size: 15 residues. Germline V lookup: CDR1 SGHTA, CDR2 FQGNSA. The V and J ends lost 2 bases and 2 bases, in that order; junction bases with no gene match: 6. The CDR3 is CASSLLAERPYEQYV. DNA of the CDR3: TGTGCCAGCAGCTTACTAGCGGAGAGGCCCTACGAGCAGTACGTC.

This CDR3 reads CASKGGTYNEQFF. Here the CDR3 DNA reads TGTGCCAGCAAGGGAGGCACCTACAATGAGCAGTTCTTC. V gene TRBV9 combines with J gene TRBJ2-1, with D possibly TRBD2 on 6 matching bases. The CDR3 extends over 13 amino acids. Trimming pared 6 bases from V and 2 bases from J, leaving 9 bases between. CDR1 and CDR2 (germline): SGDLS, YYNGEE.

The J gene is TRBJ2-1, the V gene TRBV19, with 8 bases aligning to TRBD1. Germline loops: CDR1 LNHDA, CDR2 SQIVND (reference sequence). The CDR3 runs 14 residues. The J segment lost 10 bases and the V segment lost 8 bases, leaving 13 bases of the junction unmatched. The CDR3 loop reads CASPPGTGWWEQFF. The CDR3 DNA reads TGTGCCAGTCCCCCAGGGACAGGATGGTGGGAGCAGTTCTTC.

This CDR3 is CASSQPDYLLEQFF. CDR3 DNA sequence: TGCGCCAGCAGCCAACCGGACTATTTACTAGAGCAGTTCTTC. The chain employs TRBV4-1 and TRBJ2-1; a weak D match, TRBD2 (6 bases). Germline V lookup: CDR1 MGHRA, CDR2 YSYEKL. The CDR3 is 14 residues long. The V end lost 2 bases, the J end lost 10 bases, and 15 bases lay between the germline ends.

The genes are TRBV19 and TRBJ1-5, with 7 bases identical to TRBD1. V was pared by 5 bases and J by 5 bases, with 3 bases of the junction left unmatched. The CDR3 runs 13 residues. Per germline, CDR1 LNHDA and CDR2 SQIVND (reference sequence). CDR3 DNA: TGTGCCAGTAGTGACAGGGCAGATCAGCCCCAGCATTTT. Protein product: CASSDRADQPQHF.

The count of this clone is one. Other DNA variants within this sample encode the same CDR3. The CDR3 nucleotides read TGTGCCAGTAGTACCTCAAAGGGGAATCAGCCCCAGCATTTT. This gives the protein CASSTSKGNQPQHF. The chain joins TRBV27 to TRBJ1-5; a weak D match, TRBD1 (5 bases). With 9 bases removed from V and 4 bases from J, the gap between germline ends came to 16 bases. Germline V gene lookup returns CDR1 MNHEY and CDR2 SMNVEV (reference sequence). The CDR3 totals 14 residues.

The CDR3 sequence: CASSPGLGGAEAFF. DNA of the CDR3: TGTGCCAGCAGCCCAGGATTGGGGGGGGCTGAAGCTTTCTTT. The V gene is TRBV7-9, the J gene TRBJ1-1, with D perhaps matching TRBD1 (5 bases). Trimming removed 5 bases at V and 6 bases at J, with 16 bases between. CDR1 and CDR2 (germline): SEHNR, FQNEAQ (reference sequence). This CDR3 region has 14 residues.

The gene calls are TRBV13 and TRBJ1-1; D perhaps matches TRBD1 (5 bases). The germline gives CDR1 PRHDT, CDR2 FYEKMQ (reference sequence). The CDR3 runs to 13 residues. V was cut by 5 bases and J by 5 bases, with 12 bases left in between. Here the CDR3 reads CASSLGGGTEAFF. In DNA, the CDR3 is TGTGCCAGCAGCCTTGGGGGGGGAACTGAAGCTTTCTTT.

The chain joins TRBV7-3 to TRBJ2-1; TRBD2 agrees at 8 bases. Germline values: CDR1 SGHTA, CDR2 FQGTGA. The CDR3 has 17 amino acids. V gave up 2 bases and J gave up 9 bases; unmatched junction bases: 15. Written as DNA, the CDR3 is TGTGCCAGCAGCTTAGGCCTTGGCGGGAGGTTGACGGGTGAGCAGTTCTTC. Protein: CASSLGLGGRLTGEQFF.

V usage is TRBV11-2 and J usage is TRBJ2-2; 9 positions match TRBD2. The CDR3 extends over 18 amino acids. CDR1 and CDR2 (germline): SGHAT, FQNNGV. V shed 1 base and J 2 bases; nucleotides not matched to a gene: 8. CDR3 protein: CASSLGRASGVNTGELFF. CDR3 nucleotides: TGTGCCAGCAGCTTAGGGCGGGCTAGCGGGGTTAACACCGGGGAGCTGTTTTTT.

The V and J genes are TRBV4-1 and TRBJ1-5; possibly TRBD1 for D (5 bases). Germline CDR1 and CDR2: MGHRA and YSYEKL. V lost 0 bases and J 4 bases, leaving 13 bases between the germline ends. The length of the CDR3 is 16 residues. The CDR3 coding sequence is TGCGCCAGCAGCCAAGAACTCTCAGGGTTGAATCAGCCCCAGCATTTT. This encodes CASSQELSGLNQPQHF.

This rearrangement joins TRBV19 to TRBJ2-1; TRBD1 aligns across 8 bases. With V trimmed by 4 bases and J by 6 bases, 8 bases remained unmatched. Germline-derived CDR1 and CDR2 are LNHDA and SQIVND (reference sequence). This CDR3 region has 15 residues. The CDR3 loop reads CASSKDRDLSNEQFF. The CDR3 DNA follows: TGTGCCAGTAGTAAGGACAGGGATTTAAGCAATGAGCAGTTCTTC.

Only a few counts were recorded for this clone. The chain joins TRBV6-6 to TRBJ1-1; D ambiguous. The germline V gene encodes CDR1 MNHNY and CDR2 SVGAGI (reference sequence). The CDR3 is 11 amino acids. The V end was cut by 7 bases, the J end by 2 bases, with 5 bases between. The CDR3 protein is CASTLNTEAFF. In nucleotides, the CDR3 is TGTGCCAGCACTCTCAACACTGAAGCTTTCTTT.

The chain has TRBV14 and TRBJ1-3; D perhaps matches TRBD1 (5 bases). In germline, CDR1 is SGHDN, CDR2 FVKESK. V was cut by 4 bases and J by 0 bases, with 10 bases left in between. CDR3 length: 15 residues. The CDR3 DNA reads as TGTGCCAGCAGCCTAGACAGATCCTCTGGAAACACCATATATTTT. It translates to CASSLDRSSGNTIYF.

The chain links TRBV4-2 to TRBJ1-5, with D perhaps TRBD1 (6 bases). Trimming stripped 0 bases from V and 7 bases from J, with 13 bases between. CDR3 length: 15 residues. Germline V gene sequence: CDR1 LGHNA, CDR2 YNFKEQ. CDR3 residues: CASSQDRRGEQPQHF. DNA of the CDR3: TGTGCCAGCAGCCAAGATCGCAGGGGAGAACAGCCCCAGCATTTT.

The V call is TRBV10-3, the J call TRBJ1-2; 11 bases match TRBD1. Germline lookup yields CDR1 ENHRY and CDR2 SYGVKD. The J segment lost 6 bases and the V segment lost 3 bases, leaving 6 bases of the junction unmatched. This CDR3 region has 15 residues. The CDR3 region is CAISDPQDRGHGYTF. CDR3 sequence (DNA): TGTGCCATCAGTGATCCCCAGGACAGGGGGCATGGCTACACCTTC.

J is TRBJ1-1 and V is TRBV18; D is possibly TRBD1 (5 bases). V shed 2 bases and J shed 5 bases, with 12 bases lying between them. The CDR3 is made up of 14 amino acids. The germline CDR1 and CDR2 sequences are KGHSH and LQKENI. The CDR3, as DNA: TGTGCCAGCTCACCAGTCGGGGGGAATACTGAAGCTTTCTTT. This encodes CASSPVGGNTEAFF.

The chain has TRBV27 and TRBJ2-7, with 10 bases lining up with TRBD2. The V and J ends lost 8 bases and 3 bases, in that order; junction bases with no gene match: 4. This CDR3 has 13 residues. Germline V gives CDR1 MNHEY, CDR2 SMNVEV (reference sequence). CDR3 loop: CASQREGYYEQYF. In DNA form, the CDR3 reads TGTGCCAGCCAGCGGGAGGGATACTACGAGCAGTACTTC.

The CDR3, as DNA: TGTGCCAGCAGTTCTAGGGGGAAACTGTTTTTT. As protein: CASSSRGKLFF. The rearrangement uses TRBV6-5 and TRBJ1-4, with D maybe TRBD1 (6 bases). Trimming pared 4 bases from V and 11 bases from J, leaving 8 bases between. The CDR3 totals 11 residues. Looked up from germline, CDR1 is MNHEY and CDR2 is SVGAGI.

The chain employs TRBV18 and TRBJ1-1; 9 bases line up with TRBD1. Losses at the gene ends were 3 bases for V and 2 bases for J; bases not matched to a gene: 10. Germline V lookup: CDR1 KGHSH, CDR2 LQKENI. This CDR3 is 17 amino acids long. This CDR3 reads CASSPFELGQGNTEAFF. The CDR3 coding sequence is TGTGCCAGCTCACCCTTTGAACTGGGACAGGGTAACACTGAAGCTTTCTTT.

The chain combines TRBV19 with TRBJ1-1; 8 bases fit TRBD1. V lost 7 bases, J lost 7 bases, and 8 bases stayed unmatched. CDR3 length: 13 amino acids. Germline assignment: CDR1 LNHDA and CDR2 SQIVND (reference sequence). The CDR3 sequence: CASKGQGVGEAFF. The CDR3 DNA reads as TGTGCCAGTAAAGGACAGGGAGTGGGTGAAGCTTTCTTT.

This chain uses TRBV5-5 with TRBJ2-2; D remains ambiguous. The CDR3 runs to 13 residues. Germline V gives CDR1 SGHKS, CDR2 YYEKEE (reference sequence). Trimming stripped 1 base from V and 8 bases from J, with 9 bases between. CDR3 in amino acids: CASSLSETGELFF. DNA of the CDR3: TGTGCCAGCAGCTTGTCGGAGACTGGGGAGCTGTTTTTT.

The J gene is TRBJ2-7, the V gene TRBV7-8; a weak D match, TRBD2 (5 bases). Per germline, CDR1 SGHVS and CDR2 FQNEAQ. The V and J ends lost 7 bases and 0 bases respectively, with 13 bases between them. The CDR3 extends over 14 amino acids. CDR3 coding DNA: TGTGCCAGCAATAAAGTTGGGAGCTCCTACGAGCAGTACTTC. Translated, it gives CASNKVGSSYEQYF.

This chain joins TRBV6-5 and TRBJ2-7; the D gene is possibly TRBD2 (5 bases). Germline lookup yields CDR1 MNHEY and CDR2 SVGAGI. This CDR3 comprises 16 residues. Trimming cost V 0 bases and J 3 bases, with 15 bases left between them. In DNA form, the CDR3 reads TGTGCCAGCAGTTACTCGCGGCCGTCCGAGGGCTACGAGCAGTACTTC. Its translation is CASSYSRPSEGYEQYF.

The V call is TRBV6-5, the J call TRBJ2-1, with TRBD2 matching over 8 bases. There are 13 residues in the CDR3. Trimming cost V 6 bases and J 8 bases; bases outside gene matches: 6. The V gene's germline CDR1 is MNHEY and CDR2 SVGAGI. CDR3 DNA: TGTGCCAGCAGAGCGGGAGACGGGGATGAGCAGTTCTTC. Translated, it gives CASRAGDGDEQFF.

The CDR3 DNA is TGTGCCAGCAGCGCCATTGTAACAGGGGGAGATGGCTACACCTTC. The encoded protein is CASSAIVTGGDGYTF. This rearrangement joins TRBV7-9 to TRBJ1-2; 8 nucleotides agree with TRBD1. Germline-derived CDR1 and CDR2 are SEHNR and FQNEAQ (reference sequence). With 5 bases clipped from V and 6 bases from J, the junction kept 11 bases outside the gene matches. The CDR3 sequence is 15 residues long.

Regarding this clone: The sample carries other DNA sequences with the same CDR3. The V and J genes are TRBV5-1 and TRBJ2-1; 7 bases are a match to TRBD2. CDR1 is SGHRS and CDR2 is YFSETQ in the germline V gene. This CDR3 spans 14 amino acids. Trimming cost V 4 bases and J 5 bases; bases outside gene matches: 6. CDR3 residues: CASSLQTSNNEQFF. As DNA, the CDR3 is TGCGCCAGCAGCCTCCAGACTAGCAACAATGAGCAGTTCTTC. The variable domain in full, with the rest retrieved from reference TRBV5-1 and TRBJ2-1, is KAGVTQTPRYLIKTRGQQVTLSCSPISGHRSVSWYQQTPGQGLQFLFEYFSETQRNKGNFPGRFSGRQFSNSRSEMNVSTLELGDSALYLCASSLQTSNNEQFFGPGTRLTVL.

This chain links TRBV6-1 with TRBJ2-7; the D gene is possibly TRBD2 (6 bases). The V and J ends lost 8 bases and 4 bases respectively, with 12 bases between them. Germline V gene sequence: CDR1 MNHNS, CDR2 SASEGT. CDR3 size: 12 residues. The CDR3 bases are TGTGCCAGCCTGAGCGGGTTGTACGAGCAGTACGTC. Translating it yields CASLSGLYEQYV.